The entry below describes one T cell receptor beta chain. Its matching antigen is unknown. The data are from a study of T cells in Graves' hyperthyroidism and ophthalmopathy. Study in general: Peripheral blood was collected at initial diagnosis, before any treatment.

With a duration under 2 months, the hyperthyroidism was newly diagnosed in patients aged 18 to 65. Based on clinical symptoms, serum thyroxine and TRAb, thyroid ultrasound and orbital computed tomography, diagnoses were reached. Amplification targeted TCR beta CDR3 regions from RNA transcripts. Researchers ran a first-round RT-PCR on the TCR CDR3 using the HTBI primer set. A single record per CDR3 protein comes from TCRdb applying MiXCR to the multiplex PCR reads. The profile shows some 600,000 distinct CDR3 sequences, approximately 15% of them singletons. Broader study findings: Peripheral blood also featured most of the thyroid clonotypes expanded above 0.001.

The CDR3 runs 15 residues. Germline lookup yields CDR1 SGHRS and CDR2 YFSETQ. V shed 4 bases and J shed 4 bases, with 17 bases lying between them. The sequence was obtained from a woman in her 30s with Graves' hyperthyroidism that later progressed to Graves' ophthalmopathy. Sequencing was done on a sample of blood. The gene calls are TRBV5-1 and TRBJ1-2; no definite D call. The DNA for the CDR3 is TGCGCCAGCAGCCTCGACAACTCCGGCGGCTATGGCTACACCTTC. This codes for CASSLDNSGGYGYTF. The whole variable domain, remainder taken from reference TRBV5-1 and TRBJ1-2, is KAGVTQTPRYLIKTRGQQVTLSCSPISGHRSVSWYQQTPGQGLQFLFEYFSETQRNKGNFPGRFSGRQFSNSRSEMNVSTLELGDSALYLCASSLDNSGGYGYTFGSGTRLTVV.